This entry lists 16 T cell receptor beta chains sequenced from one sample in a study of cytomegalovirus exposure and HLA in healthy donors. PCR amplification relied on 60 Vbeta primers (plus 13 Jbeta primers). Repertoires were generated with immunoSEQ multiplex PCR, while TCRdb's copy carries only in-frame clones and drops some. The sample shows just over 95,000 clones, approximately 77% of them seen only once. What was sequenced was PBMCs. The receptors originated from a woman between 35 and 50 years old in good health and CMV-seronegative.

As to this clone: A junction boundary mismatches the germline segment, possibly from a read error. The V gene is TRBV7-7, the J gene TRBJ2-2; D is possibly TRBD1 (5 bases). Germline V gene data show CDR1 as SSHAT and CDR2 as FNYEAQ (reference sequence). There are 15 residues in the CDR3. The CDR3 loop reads CASSLNPQGTGELFF. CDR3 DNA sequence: TGTGCTAGCAGCTTAAACCCCCAGGGAACCGGGGAGCTGTTTTTT.

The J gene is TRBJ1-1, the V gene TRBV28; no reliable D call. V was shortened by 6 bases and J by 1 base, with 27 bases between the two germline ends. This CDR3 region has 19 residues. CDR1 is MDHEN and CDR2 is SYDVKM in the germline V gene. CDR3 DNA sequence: TGTGCCAGCAGCTTAATTCTTAGCGGGGAACCTAGTGGGAACACTGAAGCTTTCTTT. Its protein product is CASSLILSGEPSGNTEAFF.

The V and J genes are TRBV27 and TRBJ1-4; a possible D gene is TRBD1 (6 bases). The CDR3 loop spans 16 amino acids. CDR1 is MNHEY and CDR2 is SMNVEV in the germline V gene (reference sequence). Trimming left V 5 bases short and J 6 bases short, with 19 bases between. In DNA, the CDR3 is TGTGCCAGCAGTCCCTCCGGACAGTCTCGGTATGAAAAACTGTTTTTT. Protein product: CASSPSGQSRYEKLFF.

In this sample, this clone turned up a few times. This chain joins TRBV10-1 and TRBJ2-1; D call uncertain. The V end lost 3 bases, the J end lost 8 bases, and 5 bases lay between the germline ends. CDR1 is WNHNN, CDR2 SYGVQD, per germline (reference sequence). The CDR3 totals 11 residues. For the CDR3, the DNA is TGCGCCAGCAGTGACCGGGATGAGCAGTTCTTC. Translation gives CASSDRDEQFF.

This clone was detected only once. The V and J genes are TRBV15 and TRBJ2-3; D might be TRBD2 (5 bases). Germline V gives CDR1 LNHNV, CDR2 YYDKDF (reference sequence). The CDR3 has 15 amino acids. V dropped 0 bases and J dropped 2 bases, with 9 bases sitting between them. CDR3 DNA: TGTGCCACCAGCAGAGATACGGGAACCACAGATACGCAGTATTTT. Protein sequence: CATSRDTGTTDTQYF.

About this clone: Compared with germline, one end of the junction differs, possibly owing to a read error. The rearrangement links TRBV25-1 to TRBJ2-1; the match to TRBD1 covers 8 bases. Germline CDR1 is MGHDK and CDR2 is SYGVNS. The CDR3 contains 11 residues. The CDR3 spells CASSGRGPYVF. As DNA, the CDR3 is TGTGCCAGCAGTGGCAGGGGGCCTTACGTCTTC.

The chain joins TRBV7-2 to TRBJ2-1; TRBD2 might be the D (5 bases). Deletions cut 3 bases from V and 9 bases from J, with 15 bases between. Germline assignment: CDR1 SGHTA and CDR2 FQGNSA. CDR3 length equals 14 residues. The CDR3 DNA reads TGTGCCAGCAGCTTTTTTTACGGGGTCAGTGAGCAGTTCTTC. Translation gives CASSFFYGVSEQFF.

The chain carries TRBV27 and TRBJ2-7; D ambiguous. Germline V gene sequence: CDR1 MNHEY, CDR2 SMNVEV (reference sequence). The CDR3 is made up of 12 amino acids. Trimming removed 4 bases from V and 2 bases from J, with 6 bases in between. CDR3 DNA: TGTGCCAGCAGTTCGACTCCCTACGAGCAGTACTTC. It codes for CASSSTPYEQYF.

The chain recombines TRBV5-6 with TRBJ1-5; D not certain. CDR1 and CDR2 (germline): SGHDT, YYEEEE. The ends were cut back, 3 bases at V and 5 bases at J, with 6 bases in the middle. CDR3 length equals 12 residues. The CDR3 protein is CASSSLDQPQHF. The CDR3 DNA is TGTGCCAGCAGCTCCCTAGATCAGCCCCAGCATTTT. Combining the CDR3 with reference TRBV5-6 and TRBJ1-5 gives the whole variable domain DAGVTQSPTHLIKTRGQQVTLRCSPKSGHDTVSWYQQALGQGPQFIFQYYEEEERQRGNFPDRFSGHQFPNYSSELNVNALLLGDSALYLCASSSLDQPQHFGDGTRLSIL.

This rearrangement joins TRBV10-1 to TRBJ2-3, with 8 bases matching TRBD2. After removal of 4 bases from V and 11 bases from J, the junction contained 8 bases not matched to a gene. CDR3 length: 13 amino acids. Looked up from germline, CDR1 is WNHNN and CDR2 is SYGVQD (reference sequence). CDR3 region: CASSAGGDNLQYF. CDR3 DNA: TGCGCCAGCAGTGCCGGGGGGGACAACCTGCAGTATTTT.

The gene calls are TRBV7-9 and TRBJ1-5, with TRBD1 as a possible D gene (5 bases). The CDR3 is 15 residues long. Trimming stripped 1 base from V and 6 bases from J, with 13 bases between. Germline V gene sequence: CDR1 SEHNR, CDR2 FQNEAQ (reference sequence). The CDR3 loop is CASSLGGGGIQPQHF. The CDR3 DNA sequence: TGTGCCAGCAGCTTAGGGGGCGGGGGGATTCAGCCCCAGCATTTT.

The CDR3 bases are TGTGCCAGCAGTAAACCGGGGATATTCAATCCACCCCTCCACTTT. Amino acid sequence: CASSKPGIFNPPLHF. This rearrangement joins TRBV6-5 to TRBJ1-6; D is uncertain. Germline V gene data show CDR1 as MNHEY and CDR2 as SVGAGI. CDR3 size: 15 residues. V gave up 5 bases and J gave up 11 bases, with 19 bases separating them.

CDR3: CASSYGTSSYNEQFF. CDR3 sequence (DNA): TGTGCCAGCAGTTACGGGACTAGCTCCTACAATGAGCAGTTCTTC. The chain is built from TRBV6-6 and TRBJ2-1, with 8 bases lining up with TRBD2. Germline V CDR1 and CDR2: MNHNY, SVGAGI (reference sequence). CDR3 size: 15 residues. Trimming removed 2 bases from V and 0 bases from J; junction bases left unmatched: 0.

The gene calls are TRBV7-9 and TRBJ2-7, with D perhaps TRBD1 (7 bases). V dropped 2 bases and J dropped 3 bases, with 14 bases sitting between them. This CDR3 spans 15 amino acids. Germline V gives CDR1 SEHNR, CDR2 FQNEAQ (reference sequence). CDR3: CASSLLTGRFYEQYF. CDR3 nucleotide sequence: TGTGCCAGCAGCTTACTGACAGGGAGGTTCTACGAGCAGTACTTC.

This CDR3 is CASSQDVSGYEQYF. CDR3 bases: TGTGCCAGCAGCCAAGATGTGTCGGGCTACGAGCAGTACTTC. The chain is built from TRBV14 and TRBJ2-7; D is ambiguous. Trimming cost V 0 bases and J 3 bases, with 9 bases left between them. Germline V gene lookup returns CDR1 SGHDN and CDR2 FVKESK. The CDR3 spans 14 residues.

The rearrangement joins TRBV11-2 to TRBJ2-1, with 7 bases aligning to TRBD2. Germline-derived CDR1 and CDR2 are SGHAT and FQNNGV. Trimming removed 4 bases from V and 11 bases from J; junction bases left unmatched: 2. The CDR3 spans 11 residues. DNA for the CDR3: TGTGCCAGCAGCTGGCGGGGGAAGCAGTTCTTC. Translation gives CASSWRGKQFF.